These T cell receptor beta chains were read from a single sample in a study of blood T cell repertoires in COVID-19. Clones were read by immunoSEQ multiplex PCR, and TCRdb kept only the in-frame ones, dropping some. This sample has some 370,000 clones; around 90% occur once, and the top ten carry about 1.2%. Input material: peripheral blood. The receptors originated from a man in his forties or fifties with acute or convalescent COVID-19. The CDR3 runs from the conserved cysteine through the conserved F or W. D genes are given only for firm matches. Clone size is stated in some rows and not others, as once, few, many or a class when expanded.

V gene	J gene	clone size	D gene	CDR3 DNA	CDR3 protein
TRBV7-2	TRBJ2-7	.	TRBD2	TGTGCCAGCAGCTTGGGGGGGCTAGCGGGATTCTACGAGCAGTACTTC	CASSLGGLAGFYEQYF
TRBV3-1/TRBV3-2	TRBJ1-2	.	.	TGTGCCAGCAGCCGCGAGGGTTTCTATGGCTACACCTTC	CASSREGFYGYTF
TRBV29-1	TRBJ2-7	.	TRBD1	TGCAGCGTTGAAGATCGGGCCAGGGGGCCCTCCTACGAGCAGTACTTC	CSVEDRARGPSYEQYF
TRBV18	TRBJ2-1	.	TRBD2	TGTGCCAGCTCACCGGCCGGAGCGGGAGGCTGGGGTGAGCAGTTCTTC	CASSPAGAGGWGEQFF
TRBV4-1	TRBJ2-1	once	.	TGCGCCAGCAGCCAGGTCACATGGAGCTCCTACAATGAGCAGTTCTTC	CASSQVTWSSYNEQFF
TRBV10-3	TRBJ1-5	.	.	TGTGCCATCAGCCGGGATTGGAGGCAGCCCCAGCATTTT	CAISRDWRQPQHF
TRBV19	TRBJ1-2	.	TRBD1	TGTGCCAGTAGTATAGATCGGACAGGGGGAAATGGCTACACCTTC	CASSIDRTGGNGYTF
TRBV7-3	TRBJ2-3	.	TRBD2	TGTGCCAGCAGCTTAAATGCGGGAGGCTCCACAGATACGCAGTATTTT	CASSLNAGGSTDTQYF
TRBV7-9	TRBJ2-5	.	.	TGTGCCAGCACCGAGGTGGGGACCCAGTACTTC	CASTEVGTQYF
TRBV29-1	TRBJ2-7	.	TRBD1	TGCAGCGTTGTACCCGGACAGGGCAATCGCTACGAGCAGTACTTC	CSVVPGQGNRYEQYF
TRBV5-4	TRBJ2-2	.	.	TGTGCCAGCAGCTTACCTCAGGGTAATAAGGTTGCCGGGGAGCTGTTTTTT	CASSLPQGNKVAGELFF
TRBV7-2	TRBJ1-6	.	TRBD1	TGTGCCAGCAGCACGGGACAGTTTAATAATTCACCCCTCCACTTT	CASSTGQFNNSPLHF
TRBV6-5	TRBJ1-2	.	.	TGTGCCAGCAGGAGAGGGTATGGCTACACCTTC	CASRRGYGYTF
TRBV10-3	TRBJ1-4	.	TRBD1	TGTGCCATCAGTGACCCAGGGGGAAGCAATGAAAAACTGTTTTTT	CAISDPGGSNEKLFF
TRBV24-1	TRBJ2-1	.	TRBD1	TGTGCCACCAGTGATCACGGACAGGAGAACAATGAGCAGTTCTTC	CATSDHGQENNEQFF
TRBV9	TRBJ2-5	.	TRBD2	TGTGCCAGCAGCGTAGAACGGGGGGGCCCAGAGACCCAGTACTTC	CASSVERGGPETQYF
TRBV7-2	TRBJ2-7	.	TRBD1	TGTGCCAGCAGCTTCCAGGGGACAGGGTACGAGCAGTACTTC	CASSFQGTGYEQYF
TRBV7-9	TRBJ2-7	.	TRBD1	TGTGCCAGCAGCTCCGGACTCGGGACAGGGGCCCACGAGCAGTACTTC	CASSSGLGTGAHEQYF
TRBV5-1	TRBJ2-7	.	TRBD1	TGCGCCAGCAGCCCGGGACAGGGGTTGCGCGAGCAGTACTTC	CASSPGQGLREQYF
TRBV3-1/TRBV3-2	TRBJ2-3	.	.	TGTGCCAGCAGCCAAGAGGGACAAATAGATACGCAGTATTTT	CASSQEGQIDTQYF
TRBV5-1	TRBJ1-3	.	.	TGCGCCAGCAGCTTGGACCAGACTGGAAACACCATATATTTT	CASSLDQTGNTIYF
TRBV3-1/TRBV3-2	TRBJ1-6	.	.	TGTGCCAGCAGCCAAGTGTCAGGATATAATTCACCCCTCCACTTT	CASSQVSGYNSPLHF
TRBV6-5	TRBJ1-6	.	TRBD1	TGTGCCAGCAGTCTTTCAAGGGGGCCACCCCTCCACTTT	CASSLSRGPPLHF
TRBV6-6	TRBJ1-5	.	TRBD1	TGTGCCAGCAGTCTACAGGGGGGCAATCAGCCCCAGCATTTT	CASSLQGGNQPQHF
TRBV25-1	TRBJ1-5	.	.	TGTGCCAGCAGTGAACCCGGGGGGGCGCAACCCCAGCATTTT	CASSEPGGAQPQHF
TRBV3-1/TRBV3-2	TRBJ1-1	.	.	TGTGCCAGCAGCCAAGGAAATAGAGGTGAAGCTTTCTTT	CASSQGNRGEAFF
TRBV19	TRBJ1-3	.	.	TGTGCCAGTAGTATTCGGGGTGGAGGAAACACCATATATTTT	CASSIRGGGNTIYF
TRBV27	TRBJ2-7	.	TRBD2	TGTGCCAGTAAAGGGGCTAGCGGGCTGAGCTCCTACGAGCAGTACTTC	CASKGASGLSSYEQYF
TRBV18	TRBJ2-3	.	TRBD1	TGTGCCAGCTCAAGGACAGGGCGGGATACGCAGTATTTT	CASSRTGRDTQYF
TRBV5-1	TRBJ2-7	.	.	TGCGCCAGCAGCTTGGAGACCGGAGACTACGAGCAGTACTTC	CASSLETGDYEQYF
TRBV3-1/TRBV3-2	TRBJ2-1	.	.	TGTGCCAGCAGACGGACTGGCGGTGAGCAGTTCTTC	CASRRTGGEQFF
TRBV6-5	TRBJ1-1	.	.	TGTGCCAGCAGTCAAAATCGGGGGGTTACTGAAGCTTTCTTT	CASSQNRGVTEAFF
TRBV11-3	TRBJ2-1	.	.	.	CASSNPRLDEQFFEQFF
TRBV19	TRBJ1-5	.	.	TGTGCCAGTAGTGGGGGGGCACCCGGGGTTCAGCCCCAGCATTTT	CASSGGAPGVQPQHF
TRBV29-1	TRBJ2-7	.	TRBD1	TGCAGCGTCGCCCGAGGGGGGCTCCGGGACAGGGCTTACGAGCAGTACTTC	CSVARGGLRDRAYEQYF
TRBV7-9	TRBJ1-6	.	.	TGTGCCAGCAGGGGTTCGAGAAAGGAGGTGGGGAATTCACCCCTCCACTTT	CASRGSRKEVGNSPLHF
TRBV18	TRBJ1-4	.	.	TGTGCCAGCTCACCAGGACTGCGGGAAAAACTGTTTTTT	CASSPGLREKLFF
TRBV12-3/TRBV12-4	TRBJ2-7	.	.	TGTGCCAGCAGTTTTGAGGGATACGAGCAGTACTTC	CASSFEGYEQYF
TRBV2	TRBJ2-7	.	.	TGTGCCAGCAGACAGGGTCTAGAGCAGTACTTC	CASRQGLEQYF
TRBV21-1	TRBJ1-2	.	.	TGTGCCAGCAGCGAGGGGGCGTGGGACTATGGCTACACCTTC	CASSEGAWDYGYTF
TRBV18	TRBJ2-5	.	.	TGTGCCAGCTCACCCCGTACGCGTACGGAGACCCAGTACTTC	CASSPRTRTETQYF
TRBV18	TRBJ2-3	.	.	TGTGCCAGCTCACCACTGTCAGCGGGCGGAACAGATACGCAGTATTTT	CASSPLSAGGTDTQYF
TRBV6-1	TRBJ2-2	.	TRBD1	TGTGCCAGCAGTGACGGAACCCGTCAGGGACAGTCGAACACCGGGGAGCTGTTTTTT	CASSDGTRQGQSNTGELFF
TRBV19	TRBJ2-5	.	.	TGTGCCAGTAGTCCTAAAGGGGCAGGGCAAGAGACCCAGTACTTC	CASSPKGAGQETQYF
TRBV11-2	TRBJ1-2	.	.	TGTGCCAGCAGCTCGGTTAGGGGATTTTTTGGCTACACCTTC	CASSSVRGFFGYTF
TRBV28	TRBJ2-7	.	TRBD1	TGTGCCAGCAGTCTGAGGGACAGGCACCGAATACCCTACGAGCAGTACTTC	CASSLRDRHRIPYEQYF
TRBV6-6	TRBJ1-5	.	TRBD1	TGTGCCAGCAGTTACCCGACAGGGAAAGGCAATCAGCCCCAGCATTTT	CASSYPTGKGNQPQHF
TRBV27	TRBJ1-2	.	.	TGTGCCAGCAGTTTAAGACCAGGGTCTGGGGGCTACACCTTC	CASSLRPGSGGYTF
TRBV9	TRBJ1-5	.	.	TGTGCCAGCAGCGCGACCGCCGAGAGGGCTCAGCCCCAGCATTTT	CASSATAERAQPQHF
TRBV7-6	TRBJ2-3	once	.	TGTGCCAGCAGCGCCCGAAGACAGCAAGATACGCAGTATTTT	CASSARRQQDTQYF
TRBV18	TRBJ2-1	.	.	TGTGCCAGCTCACGGAACGTGGTAGCGGACGTACTGAGCAATGAGCAGTTCTTC	CASSRNVVADVLSNEQFF
TRBV18	TRBJ1-3	.	TRBD1	TGTGCCAGCTCACCGACCGGGACAGGGGTGAACACCATATATTTT	CASSPTGTGVNTIYF
TRBV3-1/TRBV3-2	TRBJ1-3	.	TRBD1	TGTGCCAGCAGCCGAGGACAGGCAGGCTCTGGAAACACCATATATTTT	CASSRGQAGSGNTIYF
TRBV19	TRBJ2-7	.	TRBD1	TGTGCCAGTAGTAGGGACAGATCCTACGAGCAGTACTTC	CASSRDRSYEQYF
TRBV19	TRBJ1-5	.	.	TGTGCCAGTAGTATGAGTGGGACATCTATTCCACAGCCCCAGCATTTT	CASSMSGTSIPQPQHF
TRBV6-1	TRBJ1-4	.	.	TGTGCCAGCAGTGGCCTATTCAGGGTAGCTAATGAAAAACTGTTTTTT	CASSGLFRVANEKLFF